This T cell receptor (beta chain) was sequenced during a study of T cell changes during pregnancy in multiple sclerosis. Sequenced by immunoSEQ multiplex PCR; TCRdb stores in-frame clones only, minus some. The sample yields over 60,000 clones, approximately 95% seen once. The junction had 13 bases not matched to a gene; V was cut back by 4 bases and J by 3 bases. CDR3 length equals 17 residues. Germline V CDR1 and CDR2: SGHNT, YYREEE (reference sequence). The receptor was derived from a female donor with multiple sclerosis, enrolled in a pregnancy study. The source material was peripheral blood, sampled in the first trimester of pregnancy. The chain combines TRBV5-4 with TRBJ2-3; TRBD2 matches at 8 bases. The DNA of the CDR3 is TGTGCCAGCAGCGCCTTAGCGGGGAGAATGAGAACAGATACGCAGTATTTT. Residues: CASSALAGRMRTDTQYF.